This T cell receptor beta chain was sequenced during a study of control samples from healthy donors and cancer patients. For this clone: This specimen includes other DNA sequences encoding the same CDR3.

Sequenced by immunoSEQ multiplex PCR; TCRdb stores in-frame clones only, minus some. Of around 120,000 clones listed, around 89% are singletons. Trimming removed 4 bases from V and 4 bases from J, with 5 bases in between. The length of the CDR3 is 11 residues. The germline CDR1 and CDR2 sequences are MNHEY and SMNVEV (reference sequence). V is TRBV27 and J is TRBJ2-7; D is ambiguous. This clonotype was sampled from a woman between 45 and 65 years old with colorectal cancer. Sequencing input: PBMCs. DNA of the CDR3: TGTGCCAGCAGTTCCACTTACGAGCAGTACTTC. Residues: CASSSTYEQYF.